This T cell receptor (beta chain) was sequenced for a study of cytomegalovirus exposure and HLA in healthy donors. Study context: Counted in an early data release were 65 million to 100 million unique TCRs from HLA-typed donors.

Study-wide findings and caveats: It has been reported that TCR beta sequences accurately predicted the HLA-A and HLA-B alleles of most subjects. Cytomegalovirus status, reportedly, was diagnosed with high specificity and sensitivity by the classifier.

V was clipped by 6 bases and J by 2 bases, with 24 bases between them. Germline V gene lookup returns CDR1 LGHNT and CDR2 FRNRAP. This CDR3 contains 18 residues. On this clone itself: Antigen: not known.

With 60 Vbeta and 13 Jbeta primers, the PCR was carried out. The method was immunoSEQ multiplex PCR; TCRdb's version includes in-frame clones alone and lacks a portion of them. The data show more than 80,000 clones, less than 85% seen once. This TCR came from a man between 60 and 75 years old in good health and CMV-seronegative. The chain carries TRBV12-5 and TRBJ2-3; possible D gene TRBD2, 6 bases. Material for sequencing was PBMCs. CDR3 DNA sequence: TGTGCTAGTGGCCGAATCCCGGACGGCGGGACCCACACAGATACGCAGTATTTT. It is translated as CASGRIPDGGTHTDTQYF.